This passage covers 6 T cell receptor beta chains from one sample sequenced in a study of early T cells in non-severe SARS-CoV-2 infection. MiXCR was run by TCRdb on the 5' RACE reads, yielding one entry per CDR3 protein. The data contain roughly 63,000 distinct CDR3 sequences, about an eighth of them singletons. Sample: whole blood. The receptors were gathered from an adult who was a healthcare worker with PCR-confirmed SARS-CoV-2 infection or an uninfected control (not recorded which).

The sample holds many counts of this clonotype. The V and J genes are TRBV7-8 and TRBJ1-2; D gene uncertain. The germline gives CDR1 SGHVS, CDR2 FQNEAQ. Trimming removed 4 bases at V and 10 bases at J, with 10 bases between. This CDR3 spans 11 amino acids. The CDR3 loop reads CASSSTFFYTF. The CDR3 DNA reads as TGTGCCAGCAGCTCCACCTTTTTCTACACCTTC. Full variable domain (rest looked up from reference TRBV7-8 and TRBJ1-2): GAGVSQSPRYKVAKRGQDVALRCDPISGHVSLFWYQQALGQGPEFLTYFQNEAQLDKSGLPSDRFFAERPEGSVSTLKIQRTQQEDSAVYLCASSSTFFYTFGSGTRLTVV.

The V call is TRBV10-2, the J call TRBJ1-6, with 7 nucleotides matching TRBD1. The germline V gene encodes CDR1 WSHSY and CDR2 SAAADI. Trimming removed 5 bases from V and 7 bases from J; junction bases left unmatched: 8. CDR3 length equals 15 residues. The CDR3 region is CASSLNRGGNSPLHF. DNA of the CDR3: TGCGCCAGCAGTCTAAACAGGGGAGGAAATTCACCCCTCCACTTT.

This clonotype was detected many times. CDR3 protein: CASSRTGETQYF. DNA of the CDR3: TGTGCCAGCAGCCGAACGGGGGAGACCCAGTACTTC. J is TRBJ2-5 and V is TRBV6-2 or TRBV6-3, with a possible D match to TRBD2 (5 bases). The CDR3 is 12 amino acids. Looked up from germline, CDR1 is MNHEY and CDR2 is SVGEGT. V lost 6 bases and J lost 5, with 10 bases in between.

Many counts were recorded for this clonotype. The chain links TRBV6-6 to TRBJ2-4; D gene uncertain. Looked up from germline, CDR1 is MNHNY and CDR2 is SVGAGI (reference sequence). The CDR3 has 14 residues. The ends were cut back, 6 bases at V and 1 base at J, with 10 bases in the middle. The CDR3 is CASREKGAKNIQYF. As DNA, the CDR3 is TGTGCCAGCAGGGAAAAGGGTGCCAAAAACATTCAGTACTTC.

A few counts support this clonotype. The chain has TRBV7-2 and TRBJ2-3; 7 bases fit TRBD1. CDR1 is SGHTA, CDR2 FQGNSA, per germline. There are 17 residues in the CDR3. J was trimmed by 3 bases and V by 1 base; bases with no gene match: 10. CDR3 sequence reads: CASSLVGRGYGTDTQYF. CDR3 in DNA: TGTGCCAGCAGCTTAGTCGGCAGGGGGTATGGGACAGATACGCAGTATTTT.

This clonotype was seen a few times. The chain joins TRBV4-1 to TRBJ2-3; 8 bases fit TRBD1. Trimming took 10 bases from V and 0 from J; bases not matched to a gene: 15. Germline CDR1 and CDR2: MGHRA and YSYEKL. This CDR3 contains 17 residues. This CDR3 reads CATRRRQGISSTDTQYF. DNA for the CDR3: TGCGCCACCCGGCGGCGACAGGGGATTTCTAGCACAGATACGCAGTATTTT.